Listed here is a single T cell receptor (beta chain). Unmatched junction bases numbered 5, after V lost 0 bases and J lost 8 bases. This CDR3 is 15 amino acids long. CDR1 and CDR2 from the germline V gene are SGHNT and YYREEE (reference sequence). The sample originates from a study of control samples from healthy donors and cancer patients. Measured with immunoSEQ multiplex PCR; TCRdb has only the in-frame clones, and not every one. The sample yields fewer than 200,000 clones, 90% seen once. The receptor was isolated from a woman aged 50 to 60 in good health. V usage is TRBV5-4 and J usage is TRBJ1-6; 7 positions agree with TRBD1. What was sequenced was blood. As DNA, the CDR3 is TGTGCCAGCAGCTTGGACAGCAGGGGGTATTCACCCCTCCACTTT. The encoded protein is CASSLDSRGYSPLHF.